This T cell receptor (beta chain) was sequenced during a study of cytomegalovirus exposure and HLA in healthy donors. Study-level results: According to a subsequent analysis, TCR clusters from the first cohort were inclined to appear together in the roughly 120 validation repertoires.

Data came from immunoSEQ multiplex PCR; TCRdb stores just in-frame clones and leaves some out. This sample carries around 220,000 clones, over 80% of them seen once, and the ten largest clones take over 12%. CDR3 size: 15 residues. Germline V gives CDR1 SGHTA, CDR2 FQGTGA. V was shortened by 8 bases and J by 2 bases, with 15 bases between the two germline ends. For this clone: Its matching antigen is unknown.

The chain combines TRBV7-3 with TRBJ2-2; D is ambiguous. This clonotype originated in a woman in her 30s in good health and CMV-seropositive. Sequencing was performed on PBMCs. The CDR3 protein is CASFEVRNNTGELFF. CDR3 nucleotides: TGTGCCAGCTTCGAGGTCAGGAATAACACCGGGGAGCTGTTTTTT.